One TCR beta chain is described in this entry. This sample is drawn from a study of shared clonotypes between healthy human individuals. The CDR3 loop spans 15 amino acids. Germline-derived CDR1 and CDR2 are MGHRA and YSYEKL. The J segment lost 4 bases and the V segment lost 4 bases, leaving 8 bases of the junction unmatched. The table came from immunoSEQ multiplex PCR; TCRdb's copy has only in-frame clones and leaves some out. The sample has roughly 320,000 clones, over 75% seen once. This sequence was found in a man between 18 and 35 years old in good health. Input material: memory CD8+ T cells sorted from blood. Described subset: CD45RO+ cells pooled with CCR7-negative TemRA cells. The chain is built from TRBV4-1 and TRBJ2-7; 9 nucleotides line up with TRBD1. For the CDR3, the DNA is TGCGCCAGCAGCCTTAAACAGGGGGCGGGATACGAGCAGTACTTC. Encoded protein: CASSLKQGAGYEQYF.